What follows describes a single TCR beta chain. Germline-derived CDR1 and CDR2 are LGHDT and YNNKEL (reference sequence). The CDR3 is 13 amino acids. V was trimmed by 4 bases and J by 13 bases, leaving 16 bases between them. The sample belongs to a study of blood T cell repertoires in COVID-19. Study-level background: Donors in the United States, Italy and Spain gave samples during acute or convalescent COVID-19.

Per the authors' pipeline: By means of reference gene primer amplification, nucleated cell counts were estimated. The method was immunoSEQ multiplex PCR; TCRdb's version includes in-frame clones alone and lacks a portion of them. V and J calls plus clone size are reproduced from that table; the DNA served to infer D and trimming. The sample has 130,000 to 150,000 clones, 65% to 80% seen once; the top ten hold under 15%. This receptor was taken from an elderly man with acute or convalescent COVID-19. Material: peripheral blood. This rearrangement joins TRBV3-1 (or the pseudogene TRBV3-2) to TRBJ1-4; D remains unclear. CDR3 DNA sequence: TGTGCCAGCAGCCCCGAACCGGGAGGTTTACTGTTTTTT. This codes for CASSPEPGGLLFF.